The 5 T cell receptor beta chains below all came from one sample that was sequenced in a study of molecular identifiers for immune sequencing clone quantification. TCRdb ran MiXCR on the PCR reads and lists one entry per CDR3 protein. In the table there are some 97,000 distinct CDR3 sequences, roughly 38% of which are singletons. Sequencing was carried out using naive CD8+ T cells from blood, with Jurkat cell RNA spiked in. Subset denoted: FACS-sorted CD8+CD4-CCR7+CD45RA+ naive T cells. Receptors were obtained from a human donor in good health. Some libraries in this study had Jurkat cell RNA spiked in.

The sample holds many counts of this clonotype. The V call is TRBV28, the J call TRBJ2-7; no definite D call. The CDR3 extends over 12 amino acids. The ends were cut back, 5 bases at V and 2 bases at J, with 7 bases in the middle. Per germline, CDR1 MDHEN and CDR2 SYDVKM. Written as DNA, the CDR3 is TGTGCCAGCAGTCCGGCCCCCTACGAGCAGTACTTC. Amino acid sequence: CASSPAPYEQYF.

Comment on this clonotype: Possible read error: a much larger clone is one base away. CDR3 sequence reads: CASSQREVDSLDDSNQPQQF. The CDR3 nucleotides are TGCGCCAGCAGCCAACGAGAAGTGGACAGCTTAGATGATAGCAATCAGCCCCAGCAATTT. The chain combines TRBV4-1 with TRBJ1-5, with D possibly matching TRBD1 (6 bases). The CDR3 consists of 20 residues. The germline V gene has CDR1 MGHRA and CDR2 YSYEKL.

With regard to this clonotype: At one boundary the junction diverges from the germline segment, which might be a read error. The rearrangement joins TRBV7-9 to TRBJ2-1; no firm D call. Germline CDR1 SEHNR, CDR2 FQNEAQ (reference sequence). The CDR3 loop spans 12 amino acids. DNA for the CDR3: TGTGCCAGCAGCTTCACCTACAGTGAGCAGTTCTTC. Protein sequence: CASSFTYSEQFF.

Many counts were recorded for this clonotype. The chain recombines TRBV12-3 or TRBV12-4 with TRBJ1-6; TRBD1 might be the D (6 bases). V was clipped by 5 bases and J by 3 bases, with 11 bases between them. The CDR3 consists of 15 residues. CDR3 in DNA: TGTGCCAGCAGTCAGGGGTCATACTATAATTCACCCCTCCACTTT. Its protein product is CASSQGSYYNSPLHF.

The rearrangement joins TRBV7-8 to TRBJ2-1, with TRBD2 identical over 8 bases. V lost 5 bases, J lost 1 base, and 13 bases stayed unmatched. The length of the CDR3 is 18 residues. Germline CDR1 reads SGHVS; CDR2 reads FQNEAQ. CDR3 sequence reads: CASSLIIGRDSSYNEQFF. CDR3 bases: TGTGCCAGCAGCCTAATTATCGGGAGGGATTCGTCCTACAATGAGCAGTTCTTC. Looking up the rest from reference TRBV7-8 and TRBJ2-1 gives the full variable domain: GAGVSQSPRYKVAKRGQDVALRCDPISGHVSLFWYQQALGQGPEFLTYFQNEAQLDKSGLPSDRFFAERPEGSVSTLKIQRTQQEDSAVYLCASSLIIGRDSSYNEQFFGPGTRLTVL.